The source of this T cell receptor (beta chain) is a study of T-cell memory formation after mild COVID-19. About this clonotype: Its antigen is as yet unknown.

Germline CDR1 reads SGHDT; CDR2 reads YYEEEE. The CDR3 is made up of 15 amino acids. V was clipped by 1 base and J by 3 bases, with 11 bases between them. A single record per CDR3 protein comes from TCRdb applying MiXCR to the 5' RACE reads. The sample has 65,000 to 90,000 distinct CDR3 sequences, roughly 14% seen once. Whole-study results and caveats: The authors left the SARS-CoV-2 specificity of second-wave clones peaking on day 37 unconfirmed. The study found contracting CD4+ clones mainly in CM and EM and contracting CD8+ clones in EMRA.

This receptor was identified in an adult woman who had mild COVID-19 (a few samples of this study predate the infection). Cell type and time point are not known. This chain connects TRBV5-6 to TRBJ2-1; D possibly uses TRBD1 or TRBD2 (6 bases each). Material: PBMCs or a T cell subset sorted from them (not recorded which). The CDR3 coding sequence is TGTGCCAGCAGCTTGTCGGGGGCGATCTACAATGAGCAGTTCTTC. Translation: CASSLSGAIYNEQFF.